This TCR beta chain is from a study of blood T cell repertoires in COVID-19. Across the whole study: Specimens from acute and convalescent COVID-19 originated in the United States, Italy and Spain. The analysed material was cDNA or gDNA that came from T cells, B-cell-depleted T cells, or PBMCs.

In the original workflow: Reference gene primer amplification yielded estimated nucleated cell counts. Method: immunoSEQ multiplex PCR; TCRdb's copy keeps in-frame clones and lacks some. V and J calls and clone size are those listed in that table; D and trimming were worked out from the DNA. In the table there are fewer than 300,000 clones, about 85% of which are singletons. Those enrolled in Seattle joined during active infection and were followed longitudinally afterward. The clonotype was recovered from a human donor with COVID-19, enrolled during active disease. The donor label of this sample is uncertain. Sequenced: peripheral blood.

As DNA, the CDR3 is TGTGCCAGCAACCAATTCGGGAGCGGGGAGCTGTTTTTT. Amino acid sequence: CASNQFGSGELFF. The V call is TRBV7-2, the J call TRBJ2-2; a weak D match, TRBD2 (6 bases). This CDR3 is built from 13 residues. V gave up 7 bases and J gave up 7 bases, with 13 bases separating them. Germline-derived CDR1 and CDR2 are SGHTA and FQGNSA. The variable domain in full, with the rest retrieved from reference TRBV7-2 and TRBJ2-2, is GAGVSQSPSNKVTEKGKDVELRCDPISGHTALYWYRQSLGQGLEFLIYFQGNSAPDKSGLPSDRFSAERTGGSVSTLTIQRTQQEDSAVYLCASNQFGSGELFFGEGSRLTVL.